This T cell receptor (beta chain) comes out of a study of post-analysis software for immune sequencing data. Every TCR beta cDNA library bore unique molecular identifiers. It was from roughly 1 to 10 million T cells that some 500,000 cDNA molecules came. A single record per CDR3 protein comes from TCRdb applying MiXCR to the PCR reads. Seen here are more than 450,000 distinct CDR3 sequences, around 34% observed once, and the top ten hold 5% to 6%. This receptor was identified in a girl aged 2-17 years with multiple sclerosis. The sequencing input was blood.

As DNA, the CDR3 is TGTGCCAGCAGTGAAGCGCGGGGGACCTATGGCTACACCTTC. Its protein product is CASSEARGTYGYTF. The V call is TRBV6-1, the J call TRBJ1-2; perhaps TRBD1 as D (5 bases). This CDR3 comprises 14 residues. Trimming took 0 bases from V and 4 from J, leaving 9 bases between them. Per germline, CDR1 MNHNS and CDR2 SASEGT.